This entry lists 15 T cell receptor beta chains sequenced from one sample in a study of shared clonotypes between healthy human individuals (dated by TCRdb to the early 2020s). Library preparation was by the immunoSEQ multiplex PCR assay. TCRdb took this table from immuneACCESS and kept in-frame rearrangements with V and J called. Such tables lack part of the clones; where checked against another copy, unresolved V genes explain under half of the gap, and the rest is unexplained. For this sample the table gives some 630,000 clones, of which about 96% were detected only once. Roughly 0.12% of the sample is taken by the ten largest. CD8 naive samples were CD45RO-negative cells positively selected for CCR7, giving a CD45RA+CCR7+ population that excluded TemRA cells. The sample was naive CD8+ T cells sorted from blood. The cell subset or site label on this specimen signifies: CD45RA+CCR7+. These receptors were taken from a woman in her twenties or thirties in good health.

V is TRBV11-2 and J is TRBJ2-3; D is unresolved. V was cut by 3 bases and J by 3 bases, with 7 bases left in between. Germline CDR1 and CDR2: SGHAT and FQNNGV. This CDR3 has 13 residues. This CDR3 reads CASSFRRTDTQYF. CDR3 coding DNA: TGTGCCAGCAGCTTTCGTCGGACAGATACGCAGTATTTT.

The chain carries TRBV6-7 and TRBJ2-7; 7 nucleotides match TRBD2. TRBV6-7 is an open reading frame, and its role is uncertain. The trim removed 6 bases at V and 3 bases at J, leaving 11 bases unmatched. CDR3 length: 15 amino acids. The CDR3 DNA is TGTGCCAGCAGCTGGGGAGGGCAAATCGGCTACGAGCAGTACTTC. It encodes CASSWGGQIGYEQYF.

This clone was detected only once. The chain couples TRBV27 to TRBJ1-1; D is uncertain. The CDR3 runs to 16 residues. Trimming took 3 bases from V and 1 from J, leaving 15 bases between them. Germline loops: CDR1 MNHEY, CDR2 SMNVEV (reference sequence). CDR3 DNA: TGTGCCAGCAGTTTGTTTGGGGATGGACGGAACACTGAAGCTTTCTTT. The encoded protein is CASSLFGDGRNTEAFF.

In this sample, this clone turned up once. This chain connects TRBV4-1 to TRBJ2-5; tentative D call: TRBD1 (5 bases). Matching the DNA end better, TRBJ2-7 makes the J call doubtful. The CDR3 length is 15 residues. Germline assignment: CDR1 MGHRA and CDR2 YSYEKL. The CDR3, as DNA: TGCGCCAGCAGCCAATTTCCTGCAGGGCCCTACGAGCAGTACTTC. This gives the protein CASSQFPAGPYEQYF.

CDR3 in DNA: TGTGCCAGCACCACGGGCCATACCTCCTCCTACGAGCAGTACTTC. It codes for CASTTGHTSSYEQYF. V and J are TRBV6-1 and TRBJ2-7, with unresolved D. This CDR3 contains 15 residues. The germline V gene has CDR1 MNHNS and CDR2 SASEGT. Trimming shortened V by 7 bases and J by 0 bases, and 16 bases separated the two germline ends.

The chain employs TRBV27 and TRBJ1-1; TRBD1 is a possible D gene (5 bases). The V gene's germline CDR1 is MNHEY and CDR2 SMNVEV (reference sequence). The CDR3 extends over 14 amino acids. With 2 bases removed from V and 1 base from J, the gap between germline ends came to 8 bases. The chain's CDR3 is CASSLEGRNTEAFF. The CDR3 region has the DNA TGTGCCAGCAGTTTAGAGGGACGGAACACTGAAGCTTTCTTT.

This chain's CDR3 is CASRPSVTEAFF. The CDR3 nucleotides read TGTGCCAGCAGGCCTAGTGTCACTGAAGCTTTCTTT. J is TRBJ1-1 and V is TRBV7-9; the D is unclear. The germline V gene encodes CDR1 SEHNR and CDR2 FQNEAQ (reference sequence). This CDR3 contains 12 residues. The V end lost 6 bases, the J end lost 4 bases, and 9 bases lay between the germline ends.

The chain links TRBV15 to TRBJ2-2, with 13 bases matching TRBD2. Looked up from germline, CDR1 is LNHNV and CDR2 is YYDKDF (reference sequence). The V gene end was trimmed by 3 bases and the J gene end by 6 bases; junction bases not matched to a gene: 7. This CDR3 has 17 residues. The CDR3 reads CATSSSLAGGKAGELFF. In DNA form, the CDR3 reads TGTGCCACCAGCAGCTCACTAGCGGGAGGGAAGGCCGGGGAGCTGTTTTTT.

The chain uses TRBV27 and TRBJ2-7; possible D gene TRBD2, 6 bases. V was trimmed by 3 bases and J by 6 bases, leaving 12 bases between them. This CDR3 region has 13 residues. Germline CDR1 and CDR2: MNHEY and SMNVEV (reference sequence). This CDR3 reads CASSFGSQREQYF. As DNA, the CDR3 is TGTGCCAGCAGTTTCGGGAGTCAGCGCGAGCAGTACTTC.

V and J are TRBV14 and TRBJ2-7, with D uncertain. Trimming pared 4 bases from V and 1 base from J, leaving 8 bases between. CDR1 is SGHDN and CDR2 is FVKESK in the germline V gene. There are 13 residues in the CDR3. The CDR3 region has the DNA TGTGCCAGCAGCCTAACCCAGTCCTACGAGCAGTACTTC. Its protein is CASSLTQSYEQYF.

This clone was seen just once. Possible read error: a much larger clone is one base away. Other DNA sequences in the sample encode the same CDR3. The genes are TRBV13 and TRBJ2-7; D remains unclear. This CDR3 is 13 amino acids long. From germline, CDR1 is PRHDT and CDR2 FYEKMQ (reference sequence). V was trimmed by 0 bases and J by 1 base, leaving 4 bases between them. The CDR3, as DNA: TGTGCCAGCAGCTTAGGAGGGTCCTACGAGCAGTACTTC. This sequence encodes CASSLGGSYEQYF.

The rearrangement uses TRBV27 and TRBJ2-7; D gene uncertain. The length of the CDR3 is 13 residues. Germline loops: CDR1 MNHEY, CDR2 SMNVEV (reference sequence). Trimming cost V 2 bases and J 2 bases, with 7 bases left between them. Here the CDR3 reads CASSLGPAYEQYF. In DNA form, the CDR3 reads TGTGCCAGCAGTTTAGGGCCCGCCTACGAGCAGTACTTC.

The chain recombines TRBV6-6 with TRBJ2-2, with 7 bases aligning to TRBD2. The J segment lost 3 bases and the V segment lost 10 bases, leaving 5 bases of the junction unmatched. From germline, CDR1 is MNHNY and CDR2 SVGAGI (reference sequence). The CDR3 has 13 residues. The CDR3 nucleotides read TGTGCCACCCAGGGAGGGGACACCGGGGAGCTGTTTTTT. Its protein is CATQGGDTGELFF.

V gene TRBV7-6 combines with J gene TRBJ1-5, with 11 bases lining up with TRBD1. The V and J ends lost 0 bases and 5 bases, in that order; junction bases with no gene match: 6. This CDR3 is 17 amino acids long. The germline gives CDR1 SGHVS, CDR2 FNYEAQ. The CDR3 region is CASSLAVRGQGDQPQHF. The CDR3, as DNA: TGTGCCAGCAGCTTAGCAGTACGGGGACAGGGGGATCAGCCCCAGCATTTT. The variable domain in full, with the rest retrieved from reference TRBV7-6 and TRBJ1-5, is GAGVSQSPRYKVTKRGQDVALRCDPISGHVSLYWYRQALGQGPEFLTYFNYEAQQDKSGLPNDRFSAERPEGSISTLTIQRTEQRDSAMYRCASSLAVRGQGDQPQHFGDGTRLSIL.

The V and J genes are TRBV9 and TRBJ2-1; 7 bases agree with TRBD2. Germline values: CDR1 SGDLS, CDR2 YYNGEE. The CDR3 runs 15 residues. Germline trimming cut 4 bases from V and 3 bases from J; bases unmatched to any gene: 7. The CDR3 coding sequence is TGTGCCAGCAGCCCTCCTAGCGGAAGCTACAATGAGCAGTTCTTC. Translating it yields CASSPPSGSYNEQFF. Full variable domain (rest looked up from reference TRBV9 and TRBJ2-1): DSGVTQTPKHLITATGQRVTLRCSPRSGDLSVYWYQQSLDQGLQFLIQYYNGEERAKGNILERFSAQQFPDLHSELNLSSLELGDSALYFCASSPPSGSYNEQFFGPGTRLTVL.